This is a list of T cell receptor beta chains from one sample in a study of T cell changes during pregnancy in multiple sclerosis. Libraries were prepared by immunoSEQ multiplex PCR; TCRdb keeps only in-frame clonotypes and omits some of them. In the table there are about 67,000 clones, 92% of which are singletons. The input for sequencing was peripheral blood, taken in the second trimester of pregnancy. Every receptor here comes from a female donor in good health, enrolled as a control in a pregnancy study. Both conserved end residues are part of each CDR3. A D gene is named only where the DNA matches it firmly.

v_call,j_call,d_call,cdr3_aa
TRBV21-1,TRBJ2-2,.,CASSKPGTSGVARLLGGELFF
TRBV27,TRBJ2-7,.,CASSDTTLVVDEQYF
TRBV2,TRBJ2-3,TRBD1,CASSTPGTGADTQYF
TRBV28,TRBJ2-7,.,CASSLSGVHEQYF
TRBV11-3,TRBJ2-1,TRBD2,CASSEGLADNEQFF
TRBV28,TRBJ1-1,.,CASSLSSAGRTEAFF
TRBV7-2,TRBJ2-2,.,CASSLEWGEVELFF
TRBV13,TRBJ2-1,TRBD2,CASSVPGGMSYNEQFF
TRBV7-9,TRBJ2-2,TRBD2,CASSFPGLAPNTGELFF
TRBV7-9,TRBJ2-1,TRBD2,CASSSPFGGSPDNEQFF
TRBV19,TRBJ2-5,TRBD1,CASRRGGGQETQYF
TRBV5-4,TRBJ2-3,.,CASSLDGGSTDTQYF
TRBV11-3,TRBJ2-2,TRBD1,CASSPGTVHGELFF
TRBV6-1,TRBJ1-1,.,CASSENSLQGAFF
TRBV7-7,TRBJ2-1,TRBD1,CASSRTGQDLQFF
TRBV6-6,TRBJ2-7,.,CASSYGGGTDVYEQYF
TRBV5-7,TRBJ1-5,.,CASSLGTDSNQPQHF
TRBV5-1,TRBJ1-1,.,CASSPQVWEGGEAFF
TRBV6-5,TRBJ2-7,.,CASSTGRLYEQYF
TRBV4-1,TRBJ2-3,TRBD2,CASSHLGLAGPDTQYF
TRBV5-4,TRBJ2-7,TRBD1,CASSVGTGDREQYF
TRBV6-1,TRBJ2-7,TRBD2,CASSEEAGGSYEQYF
TRBV7-9,TRBJ2-1,.,CASSQRNSNSEQFF
TRBV6-4,TRBJ2-1,TRBD2,CASSESGGDEQFF
TRBV10-3,TRBJ2-1,TRBD1,CAIRPGQGANEQFF
TRBV19,TRBJ2-1,.,CASSPVGALHEQFF
TRBV7-8,TRBJ2-7,.,CASSLQGVDNEQYF
TRBV7-3,TRBJ2-5,TRBD2,CASSSGLAGETQYF
TRBV5-5,TRBJ2-3,.,CASTPTINRGSGGTQYF
TRBV27,TRBJ2-3,TRBD2,CASNKSGRGTDTQYF
TRBV6-5,TRBJ1-2,TRBD1,CASSPRGLGYTF
TRBV19,TRBJ1-1,TRBD1,CASSSSGTATEAFF
TRBV5-5,TRBJ1-2,TRBD1,CASSFDRDGYTF
TRBV2,TRBJ2-1,TRBD2,CASSTYRTSGREPQQFF
TRBV15,TRBJ2-5,.,CATSRGAVQETQYF
TRBV5-4,TRBJ2-5,TRBD2,CASSLDTSGGRQTQYF
TRBV2,TRBJ1-3,.,CASSPTGNTIYF
TRBV30,TRBJ1-2,TRBD1,CAWGDREIYGYTF
TRBV30,TRBJ2-3,.,CAWSGTDTDTQYF
TRBV9,TRBJ1-1,.,CASSVDSRGTEAFF